A single sample is the source of the 21 T cell receptor beta chains below, sequenced in a study of T-cell memory formation after mild COVID-19. TCRdb ran MiXCR on the 5' RACE reads and lists one entry per CDR3 protein. The table records 250,000 to 300,000 distinct CDR3 sequences, about 20% of them present only once. The specimen sequenced was PBMCs or a T cell subset sorted from them (not recorded which). The source is a man younger than 35 who had mild COVID-19 (a few samples of this study predate the infection). Cell type and time point are not known.

This chain links TRBV12-3 or TRBV12-4 with TRBJ1-1; maybe TRBD1 (5 bases). The CDR3 contains 14 residues. V was shortened by 5 bases and J by 2 bases, with 12 bases between the two germline ends. DNA of the CDR3: TGTGCCAGCAGTCCCAGGACACTAAACACTGAAGCTTTCTTT. Protein product: CASSPRTLNTEAFF.

The chain joins TRBV6-6 to TRBJ1-3; D is uncertain. The V gene lost 10 bases and the J gene lost 4 bases, with 8 bases spanning the gap. The CDR3 runs 11 residues. Germline V gives CDR1 MNHNY, CDR2 SVGAGI (reference sequence). CDR3 nucleotide sequence: TGTGCCACCTCACGCGGAAACACCATATATTTT. The encoded protein is CATSRGNTIYF.

This chain joins TRBV7-2 and TRBJ2-3, with 8 bases matching TRBD2. The CDR3 contains 16 residues. V lost 5 bases, J lost 6 bases, and 13 bases stayed unmatched. CDR1 and CDR2 (germline): SGHTA, FQGNSA. Here the CDR3 reads CASSGYGGAIGDTQYF. The CDR3 nucleotides read TGTGCCAGCAGCGGCTACGGGGGGGCCATCGGTGATACGCAGTATTTT.

This clonotype was detected a few times. The chain employs TRBV6-2 or TRBV6-3 and TRBJ2-5, with a tentative D call TRBD1 (6 bases). Trimming removed 4 bases at V and 10 bases at J, with 10 bases between. CDR1 and CDR2 (germline): MNHEY, SVGEGT. The CDR3 totals 11 residues. The CDR3 loop reads CASSSTGIQYF. DNA for the CDR3: TGTGCCAGCAGTTCCACAGGGATCCAGTACTTC.

The V gene is TRBV3-1, the J gene TRBJ2-5, with D possibly TRBD1 on 7 matching bases. Deletions cut 0 bases from V and 2 bases from J, with 10 bases between. Per germline, CDR1 LGHDT and CDR2 YNNKEL (reference sequence). This CDR3 is 15 amino acids long. CDR3 nucleotide sequence: TGTGCCAGCAGCCAAGATGCGGGACAGCAAGAGACCCAGTACTTC. This gives the protein CASSQDAGQQETQYF.

This clonotype came up a few times. The J gene is TRBJ2-3, the V gene TRBV3-1; perhaps D is TRBD1 or TRBD2 (5 bases each). CDR1 is LGHDT and CDR2 is YNNKEL in the germline V gene (reference sequence). The CDR3 is made up of 14 amino acids. V dropped 4 bases and J dropped 1 base, with 9 bases sitting between them. CDR3 loop: CASSPGAGTDTQYF. The DNA for the CDR3 is TGTGCCAGCAGCCCCGGGGCGGGCACAGATACGCAGTATTTT.

This clonotype was counted a few times. The V call is TRBV5-1, the J call TRBJ1-6; D is unclear. CDR1 and CDR2 (germline): SGHRS, YFSETQ. The V and J ends lost 2 bases and 7 bases respectively, with 10 bases between them. The CDR3 contains 14 residues. The CDR3 region is CASSFDLANSPLHF. The CDR3 coding sequence is TGCGCCAGCAGCTTCGACCTAGCCAATTCACCCCTCCACTTT.

This clonotype was seen a handful of times. This sequence joins TRBV7-2 and TRBJ1-5; D may be TRBD1 (5 bases). V was cut by 5 bases and J by 0 bases, with 26 bases left in between. This CDR3 has 20 amino acids. From germline, CDR1 is SGHTA and CDR2 FQGNSA. CDR3 protein: CASSPKQGDEVFYSNQPQHF. DNA of the CDR3: TGTGCCAGCAGCCCCAAGCAGGGAGATGAGGTTTTCTATAGCAATCAGCCCCAGCATTTT.

The rearrangement links TRBV29-1 to TRBJ1-2; 7 nucleotides align to TRBD1. This CDR3 is 13 amino acids long. Per the germline V gene, CDR1 is SQVTM and CDR2 is ANQGSEA. J lost 6 bases, V lost 5 bases, and 9 bases had no gene match. The CDR3 protein is CSVLETGSDGYTF. CDR3 DNA: TGCAGCGTTTTAGAGACAGGGAGTGATGGCTACACCTTC.

This clonotype was counted only a few times. This chain connects TRBV12-3 or TRBV12-4 to TRBJ2-1, with 7 bases that match TRBD1. The CDR3 runs 16 residues. J lost 7 bases, V lost 6 bases, and 15 bases had no gene match. CDR3 sequence (DNA): TGTGCCAGCAGGGTCCCGGGGACAGACCTATGGAATGAGCAGTTCTTC. It is translated as CASRVPGTDLWNEQFF.

The chain combines TRBV6-2 or TRBV6-3 with TRBJ2-7, with D perhaps matching TRBD2 (6 bases). Germline V lookup: CDR1 MNHEY, CDR2 SVGEGT. V lost 0 bases and J lost 0, with 15 bases in between. This CDR3 spans 17 amino acids. The CDR3 sequence is CASSYSLPAGSSYEQYF. The CDR3 DNA sequence: TGTGCCAGCAGTTACTCGCTGCCGGCGGGGAGCTCCTACGAGCAGTACTTC.

Only a few counts were recorded for this clonotype. This chain links TRBV11-2 with TRBJ2-7; 8 bases fit TRBD1. Germline CDR1 SGHAT, CDR2 FQNNGV. V lost 3 bases, J lost 0 bases, and 1 base stayed unmatched. The CDR3 loop spans 14 amino acids. The chain's CDR3 is CASSLDRASYEQYV. Here the CDR3 DNA reads TGTGCCAGCAGCTTGGACAGGGCCTCCTACGAGCAGTACGTC.

This clonotype occurred a few times. This chain joins TRBV10-3 and TRBJ2-7; the match to TRBD1 covers 7 bases. The CDR3 runs to 15 residues. Looked up from germline, CDR1 is ENHRY and CDR2 is SYGVKD. V lost 0 bases to trimming and J lost 4 bases; unmatched junction nucleotides: 6. As DNA, the CDR3 is TGTGCCATCAGTGAGTCGAACAGGGGCTCATACGAGCAGTACGTC. Translation gives CAISESNRGSYEQYV.

The V call is TRBV12-3 or TRBV12-4, the J call TRBJ2-1; 10 positions agree with TRBD2. After removal of 6 bases from V and 7 bases from J, the junction contained 9 bases not matched to a gene. The length of the CDR3 is 15 residues. The CDR3 spells CASRPSGGAWNEQFF. Written as DNA, the CDR3 is TGTGCCAGCAGGCCCAGCGGGGGGGCATGGAATGAGCAGTTCTTC.

This clonotype was observed at least ten times. V gene TRBV6-5 combines with J gene TRBJ1-5; no definite D call. Germline-derived CDR1 and CDR2 are MNHEY and SVGAGI. V lost 3 bases, J lost 2 bases, and 8 bases lay in between. The CDR3 is made up of 14 amino acids. CDR3 in amino acids: CASSYGEGNQPQHF. In nucleotides, the CDR3 is TGTGCCAGCAGTTATGGTGAGGGCAATCAGCCCCAGCATTTT.

The rearrangement uses TRBV18 and TRBJ2-2; 10 bases align to TRBD2. This CDR3 spans 17 amino acids. J was trimmed by 0 bases and V by 2 bases; bases with no gene match: 3. The germline CDR1 and CDR2 sequences are KGHSH and LQKENI. Here the CDR3 DNA reads TGTGCCAGCTCACCAGGTACTAGCGGGACGAACACCGGGGAGCTGTTTTTT. Translated, it gives CASSPGTSGTNTGELFF.

V gene TRBV11-1 combines with J gene TRBJ2-1; the D gene is possibly TRBD2 (5 bases). The V gene's germline CDR1 is SGHAT and CDR2 FQDESV (reference sequence). V dropped 5 bases and J dropped 12 bases, with 11 bases sitting between them. There are 11 residues in the CDR3. Here the CDR3 DNA reads TGTGCCAGCAGCCACGACGAGGGGCAGTTCTTC. Translation gives CASSHDEGQFF.

The chain employs TRBV5-1 and TRBJ1-1; 8 bases are a match to TRBD1. The CDR3 has 15 amino acids. V lost 4 bases to trimming and J lost 1 base; unmatched junction nucleotides: 6. Germline values: CDR1 SGHRS, CDR2 YFSETQ. CDR3 amino acids: CASSSSGTGNTEAFF. CDR3 nucleotides: TGCGCCAGCAGCAGCAGTGGGACAGGGAACACTGAAGCTTTCTTT.

This rearrangement joins TRBV4-3 to TRBJ2-5; the D is unclear. Germline assignment: CDR1 LGHNA and CDR2 YSLEER. The CDR3 contains 14 residues. Trimming removed 2 bases at V and 1 base at J, with 8 bases between. CDR3 in DNA: TGCGCCAGCAGCCAACTACAGAGCCAAGAGACCCAGTACTTC. Translated, it gives CASSQLQSQETQYF.

This chain links TRBV5-1 with TRBJ2-7; TRBD1 matches 11 bases. Germline CDR1 SGHRS, CDR2 YFSETQ. With V trimmed by 3 bases and J by 3 bases, 5 bases remained unmatched. The CDR3 totals 15 residues. The CDR3 DNA is TGCGCCAGCAGCTGTCGGGACAGGGGGATCTACGAGCAGTACGTC. Translation: CASSCRDRGIYEQYV.

The rearrangement joins TRBV7-2 to TRBJ2-2; TRBD1 aligns across 9 bases. Per the germline V gene, CDR1 is SGHTA and CDR2 is FQGNSA. The CDR3 totals 18 residues. Trimming at V came to 4 bases and at J to 4 bases, leaving 13 bases not matched to a gene. CDR3 residues: CASSSGPGQGRFTGELFF. The CDR3 coding sequence is TGTGCCAGCAGCTCGGGCCCAGGACAGGGGAGGTTCACCGGGGAGCTGTTTTTT. The full variable domain, completed using reference TRBV7-2 and TRBJ2-2, is GAGVSQSPSNKVTEKGKDVELRCDPISGHTALYWYRQSLGQGLEFLIYFQGNSAPDKSGLPSDRFSAERTGGSVSTLTIQRTQQEDSAVYLCASSSGPGQGRFTGELFFGEGSRLTVL.